This paragraph covers one T cell receptor beta chain sequence. The CDR3 has 16 amino acids. Germline V gene data show CDR1 as MNHNY and CDR2 as SVGAGI (reference sequence). V shed 2 bases and J 6 bases; nucleotides not matched to a gene: 9. Assay used: immunoSEQ multiplex PCR; TCRdb lists only in-frame clones, some missing. The sample lists about 36,000 clones, around four fifths occurring once. These data are taken from a study of blood T cell repertoires in COVID-19. The gene calls are TRBV6-6 and TRBJ1-2; 10 nucleotides match TRBD1. This TCR derives from a human donor in a cohort sampled during active or convalescent COVID-19. The donor label of this sample is uncertain. The sequenced material came from peripheral blood. CDR3 nucleotide sequence: TGTGCCAGCAGTTACATACCTGGGACAGGGGAAAATGGCTACACCTTC. Translated: CASSYIPGTGENGYTF.